Below are 6 T cell receptor beta chains sequenced from a single sample in a study of blood T cells in healthy people across ages. PCR was performed a second time for about 6 to 11 cycles using a sample-barcoded 5' primer and a J-beta primer mix. MiXCR, run by TCRdb on the 5' RACE reads, gives a single entry per CDR3 protein. The data hold 1,300,000 or so distinct CDR3 sequences, with around 59% observed a single time. The source material was blood. The receptors were gathered from a young man in good health.

The V gene is TRBV15, the J gene TRBJ2-5; 7 bases are a match to TRBD1. The CDR3 consists of 14 residues. V shed 2 bases, J shed 2 bases, and the junction held 2 bases outside the gene matches. Germline V gene sequence: CDR1 LNHNV, CDR2 YYDKDF (reference sequence). In nucleotides, the CDR3 is TGTGCCACCAGCAGATGGGACAGACAAGAGACCCAGTACTTC. The encoded protein is CATSRWDRQETQYF.

This clonotype occurred a few times. Mismatch with germline at one junction end may stem from a read error. The CDR3 DNA is TGTGCCAGCAGCGTAGCATTAGAAGAGACCCAGTACTTC. Encoded protein: CASSVALEETQYF. The J gene is TRBJ2-5, the V gene TRBV7-2; no firm D call. CDR1 and CDR2 (germline): SGHTA, FQGNSA. The CDR3 spans 13 residues.

The chain uses TRBV24-1 and TRBJ2-1; a possible D gene is TRBD2 (5 bases). Germline values: CDR1 KGHDR, CDR2 SFDVKD. Trimming removed 7 bases at V and 8 bases at J, with 11 bases between. The CDR3 spans 12 residues. CDR3 DNA: TGTGCCACCAGGTCCGGGATCGATGAGCAGTTCTTC. Protein product: CATRSGIDEQFF.

V usage is TRBV6-2 or TRBV6-3 and J usage is TRBJ2-7; no firm D call. V was trimmed by 6 bases and J by 0 bases, leaving 18 bases between them. Germline V gene data show CDR1 as MNHEY and CDR2 as SVGEGT. The CDR3 is 16 amino acids. CDR3 protein: CASSLDPRRNSYEQYF. DNA for the CDR3: TGTGCCAGCAGCCTCGACCCACGACGGAACTCCTACGAGCAGTACTTC.

The chain is built from TRBV4-1 and TRBJ2-4; TRBD1 might be the D (7 bases). Germline V gives CDR1 MGHRA, CDR2 YSYEKL. The CDR3 is 17 residues long. V lost 2 bases to trimming and J lost 13 bases, with 27 bases between them. CDR3 residues: CASSQKAGLPPGGSQYF. As DNA, the CDR3 is TGCGCCAGCAGCCAAAAAGCCGGACTACCCCCAGGGGGATCCCAGTACTTC.

In this sample, this clonotype turned up once. V gene TRBV7-9 combines with J gene TRBJ2-3, with D unclear. Per the germline V gene, CDR1 is SEHNR and CDR2 is FQNEAQ (reference sequence). The CDR3 consists of 13 residues. V was clipped by 3 bases and J by 6 bases, with 10 bases between them. The CDR3, as DNA: TGTGCCAGCAGCTTCATTTCGTTGGATACGCAGTATTTT. Protein product: CASSFISLDTQYF.